One sample yielded the 14 T cell receptor beta chains listed below, sequenced in a study of T cells in localized non-small cell lung cancer. Sequenced by immunoSEQ multiplex PCR; TCRdb stores in-frame clones only, minus some. The sample shows fewer than 50,000 clones, 83% of them seen only once. The material was PBMCs, obtained before any cancer treatment. These receptors were obtained from a man between 40 and 70 years old with stage II lung adenocarcinoma.

This clone has a single count. This sequence joins TRBV6-6 and TRBJ2-3; 7 nucleotides align to TRBD1. CDR3 length equals 14 residues. Trimming took 4 bases from V and 3 from J; bases not matched to a gene: 4. Germline V gene sequence: CDR1 MNHNY, CDR2 SVGAGI (reference sequence). CDR3 amino acids: CASSSGQLTDTQYF. CDR3 in DNA: TGTGCCAGCAGTTCGGGACAGTTAACAGATACGCAGTATTTT.

The chain employs TRBV5-4 and TRBJ2-2; D call uncertain. V gave up 0 bases and J gave up 5 bases, with 14 bases separating them. Germline-derived CDR1 and CDR2 are SGHNT and YYREEE (reference sequence). This CDR3 contains 16 residues. The CDR3 DNA reads TGTGCCAGCAGCTTGGGAGAATTAGGAAGAACCGGGGAGCTGTTTTTT. This codes for CASSLGELGRTGELFF.

The chain recombines TRBV27 with TRBJ2-1; maybe TRBD1 (5 bases). V dropped 4 bases and J dropped 9 bases, with 13 bases sitting between them. Germline values: CDR1 MNHEY, CDR2 SMNVEV (reference sequence). The CDR3 runs 13 residues. The CDR3 loop reads CASSSIREGEQFF. The CDR3 bases are TGTGCCAGCAGTTCCATCAGGGAAGGTGAGCAGTTCTTC.

The rearrangement links TRBV5-6 to TRBJ2-5; possibly TRBD2 for D (7 bases). The CDR3 is 14 amino acids. CDR1 and CDR2 (germline): SGHDT, YYEEEE. V lost 4 bases and J 5 bases, leaving 15 bases between the germline ends. The CDR3 is CASSPKGGAETQYF. CDR3 DNA sequence: TGTGCCAGCAGCCCGAAAGGGGGGGCGGAGACCCAGTACTTC. Filled out from reference TRBV5-6 and TRBJ2-5, the complete variable domain reads DAGVTQSPTHLIKTRGQQVTLRCSPKSGHDTVSWYQQALGQGPQFIFQYYEEEERQRGNFPDRFSGHQFPNYSSELNVNALLLGDSALYLCASSPKGGAETQYFGPGTRLLVL.

This clone was picked up one time. The gene calls are TRBV14 and TRBJ1-5; no clear D. CDR3 length: 20 amino acids. Per the germline V gene, CDR1 is SGHDN and CDR2 is FVKESK. Trimming took off 0 bases at V and 2 bases at J, with 23 bases between the two ends. The CDR3: CASSQEKYGLNAPGNQPQHF. CDR3 in DNA: TGTGCCAGCAGCCAAGAAAAGTACGGGTTGAATGCCCCCGGCAATCAGCCCCAGCATTTT.

The chain employs TRBV7-9 and TRBJ1-1; perhaps TRBD1 as D (5 bases). The CDR3 runs to 13 residues. V lost 6 bases, J lost 3 bases, and 11 bases lay in between. Germline-derived CDR1 and CDR2 are SEHNR and FQNEAQ (reference sequence). The CDR3 sequence is CASRGRVYTEAFF. Written as DNA, the CDR3 is TGTGCCAGCAGGGGCAGGGTGTACACTGAAGCTTTCTTT.

This chain joins TRBV2 and TRBJ1-5; the D is unclear. Germline-derived CDR1 and CDR2 are SNHLY and FYNNEI. There are 15 residues in the CDR3. Deletions cut 3 bases from V and 1 base from J, with 10 bases between. CDR3 in amino acids: CASSERGGSNQPQHF. CDR3 DNA: TGTGCCAGCAGTGAGAGAGGCGGGAGCAATCAGCCCCAGCATTTT.

V is TRBV5-1 and J is TRBJ1-3, with no clear D. The CDR3 has 15 residues. The ends were cut back, 1 base at V and 4 bases at J, with 12 bases in the middle. Germline V gives CDR1 SGHRS, CDR2 YFSETQ. CDR3 coding DNA: TGCGCCAGCAGCTTGAACTGGTTTCCCGGAAACACCATATATTTT. Protein product: CASSLNWFPGNTIYF.

This clone was counted only a few times. The chain couples TRBV6-4 to TRBJ1-1, with D tentatively TRBD1 (6 bases). This CDR3 comprises 13 residues. Per germline, CDR1 MRHNA and CDR2 SNTAGT. V gave up 3 bases and J gave up 4 bases, with 9 bases separating them. CDR3 loop: CASSEGAGTEAFF. The CDR3 DNA is TGTGCCAGCAGTGAGGGGGCGGGCACTGAAGCTTTCTTT.

This chain connects TRBV10-3 to TRBJ2-3; 8 nucleotides align to TRBD2. The junction had 6 bases not matched to a gene; V was cut back by 7 bases and J by 3 bases. CDR3 length: 14 residues. CDR1 and CDR2 from the germline V gene are ENHRY and SYGVKD. The CDR3 is CAINRGGPTDTQYF. As DNA, the CDR3 is TGTGCCATCAACCGGGGGGGCCCTACAGATACGCAGTATTTT.

The CDR3: CAWSVQGAEKLFF. The CDR3 nucleotides are TGTGCCTGGAGTGTACAGGGGGCGGAAAAACTGTTTTTT. The rearrangement uses TRBV30 and TRBJ1-4, with 9 bases fitting TRBD1. The CDR3 covers 13 residues. Germline CDR1 is GTSNPN and CDR2 is SVGIG (reference sequence). V shed 0 bases, J shed 8 bases, and the junction held 1 base outside the gene matches. The variable domain in full, completed from reference TRBV30 and TRBJ1-4, reads SQTIHQWPATLVQPVGSPLSLECTVEGTSNPNLYWYRQAAGRGLQLLFYSVGIGQISSEVPQNLSASRPQDRQFILSSKKLLLSDSGFYLCAWSVQGAEKLFFGSGTQLSVL.

This clone occurred a few times. This chain links TRBV12-5 with TRBJ2-3, with 8 bases identical to TRBD1. The CDR3 has 17 residues. The V gene end was trimmed by 6 bases and the J gene end by 0 bases; junction bases not matched to a gene: 11. Germline lookup yields CDR1 LGHNT and CDR2 FRNRAP. This chain's CDR3 is CASGRRDRPISTDTQYF. The CDR3 region has the DNA TGTGCTAGTGGCCGCCGGGACAGGCCAATTAGCACAGATACGCAGTATTTT.

V and J are TRBV9 and TRBJ1-3, with D hard to call. CDR1 is SGDLS, CDR2 YYNGEE, per germline. The CDR3 runs to 15 residues. Trimming left V 3 bases short and J 1 base short, with 11 bases between. This CDR3 is CASSADAVSGNTIYF. The CDR3 DNA reads TGTGCCAGCAGCGCAGATGCAGTATCTGGAAACACCATATATTTT.

The chain is built from TRBV7-9 and TRBJ1-6; 7 nucleotides agree with TRBD1. The CDR3 spans 16 residues. Losses at the gene ends were 4 bases for V and 4 bases for J; bases not matched to a gene: 7. Germline lookup yields CDR1 SEHNR and CDR2 FQNEAQ (reference sequence). CDR3 DNA: TGTGCCAGCAGCTCCGGGACAGAGAATTATAATTCACCCCTCCACTTT. It is translated as CASSSGTENYNSPLHF.